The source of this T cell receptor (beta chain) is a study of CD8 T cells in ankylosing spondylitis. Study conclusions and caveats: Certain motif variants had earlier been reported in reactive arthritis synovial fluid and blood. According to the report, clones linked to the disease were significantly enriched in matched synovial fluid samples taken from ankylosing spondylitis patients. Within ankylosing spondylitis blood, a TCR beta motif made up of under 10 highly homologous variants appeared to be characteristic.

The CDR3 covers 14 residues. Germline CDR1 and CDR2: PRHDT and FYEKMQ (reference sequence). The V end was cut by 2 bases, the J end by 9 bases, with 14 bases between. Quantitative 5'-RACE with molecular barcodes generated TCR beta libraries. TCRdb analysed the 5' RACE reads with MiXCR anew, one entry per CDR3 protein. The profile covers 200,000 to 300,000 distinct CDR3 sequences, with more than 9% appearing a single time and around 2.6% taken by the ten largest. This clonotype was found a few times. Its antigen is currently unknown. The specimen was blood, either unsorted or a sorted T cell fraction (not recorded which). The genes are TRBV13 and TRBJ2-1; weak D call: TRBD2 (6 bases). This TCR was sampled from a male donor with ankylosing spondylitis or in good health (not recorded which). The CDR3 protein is CASSLSGEISEQFF. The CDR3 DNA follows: TGTGCCAGCAGCTTATCGGGGGAGATAAGTGAGCAGTTCTTC. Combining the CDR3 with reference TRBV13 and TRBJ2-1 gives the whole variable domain AAGVIQSPRHLIKEKRETATLKCYPIPRHDTVYWYQQGPGQDPQFLISFYEKMQSDKGSIPDRFSAQQFSDYHSELNMSSLELGDSALYFCASSLSGEISEQFFGPGTRLTVL.